Sequencing of this TCR beta chain was carried out in a study of blood T cell repertoires in COVID-19. For the study at large: Sites across the United States, Italy and Spain contributed samples from acute and convalescent COVID-19. PBMCs, B-cell-depleted T cells, or T cells were the source of the cDNA or gDNA that made up the material.

Original processing notes: It was from reference gene primer amplification that nucleated cell counts were estimated. The repertoire was sequenced with immunoSEQ multiplex PCR; TCRdb's copy has only in-frame clones and lacks some. That table supplies the V and J calls and clone size; D and trimming were determined from the DNA. The table shows some 140,000 clones, with about 90% occurring only once. The CDR3 is 11 amino acids. With 5 bases removed from V and 7 bases from J, the gap between germline ends came to 11 bases. The germline gives CDR1 GTSNPN, CDR2 SVGIG (reference sequence). The source is a man in his fifties with acute or convalescent COVID-19. Sequenced sample: peripheral blood. V gene TRBV30 combines with J gene TRBJ1-1; D unclear. CDR3 sequence: CAWVVGLEAFF. The CDR3 nucleotides are TGTGCCTGGGTGGTTGGCCTTGAAGCTTTCTTT.